The entry below describes one T cell receptor (beta chain). This sample was taken from a study of beta chain features in type 1 diabetes. Germline loops: CDR1 SGHRS, CDR2 YFSETQ. This CDR3 has 14 amino acids. V lost 7 bases to trimming and J lost 4 bases, with 15 bases between them. Expressed TCRB transcripts were sequenced, since all the RNA that had been isolated was reverse transcribed. TCRdb's table, derived via immunoSEQ multiplex PCR, lists solely in-frame clones and lacks some. Among 900,000 or so clones listed, under 20% were seen once. The sequencing sample was made of naive CD4+ T cells from blood. The receptor was derived from a woman under 30 in good health. The V call is TRBV5-1, the J call TRBJ2-1; D gene unclear. The CDR3 DNA reads as TGCGCCAGCTCGACTGCGAGTACATACAATGAGCAGTTCTTC. Residues: CASSTASTYNEQFF.